These T cell receptor beta chains were read from a single sample in a study of beta chain features in type 1 diabetes. The assay was immunoSEQ multiplex PCR, and TCRdb's table has in-frame clones only and misses some. The table records hundreds of thousands of clones, around 15% of them present only once. Sequences were obtained from naive CD4+ T cells from blood. These TCRs come from a man younger than 30 in good health. Each CDR3 is given with its conserved first and last residue. The D gene is left open where the match is weak. Clone sizes are given selectively: once, few, many, or a class where the clone is expanded.

V gene	clone size	J gene	D gene	CDR3 DNA	CDR3 protein
TRBV14	-	TRBJ1-2	TRBD1	TGTGCCAGCAGCCAACAATCCCGGGACAGCCATGGCTACACCTTC	CASSQQSRDSHGYTF
TRBV29-1	few	TRBJ1-4	-	TGCAGCGTTGTTGGGCTAGCGGGGAATAATGAAAAACTGTTTTTT	CSVVGLAGNNEKLFF
TRBV4-3	-	TRBJ1-2	-	TGCGCCAGCAGCCAAGCAGTAAACCCAAACTATGGCTACACCTTC	CASSQAVNPNYGYTF
TRBV7-6	few	TRBJ2-1	TRBD2	TGTGCCAGCAGCTCCCGATCAATAGCGGGAGGGCCTCGCAATGAGCAGTTCTTC	CASSSRSIAGGPRNEQFF
TRBV15	-	TRBJ2-1	TRBD2	TGTGCCACCAGCAGAGAAGCGGGGCGATACAATGAGCAGTTCTTC	CATSREAGRYNEQFF
TRBV28	-	TRBJ2-7	TRBD1	TGTGCCAGCAGTTTATACGGACAGGGAAAAGCCTACGAGCAGTACTTC	CASSLYGQGKAYEQYF
TRBV20-1	-	TRBJ2-5	-	TGCAGTGGGCAGGGTAAAGAGACCCAGTACTTC	CSGQGKETQYF
TRBV5-1	few	TRBJ2-7	TRBD1	TGCGCCAGCAGCTCGACAGGGTTCGAGCAGTACTTC	CASSSTGFEQYF
TRBV9	few	TRBJ2-2	-	TGTGCCAGCAGCTTGGGCCCGGGATTGGGGACCGGGGAGCTGTTTTTT	CASSLGPGLGTGELFF
TRBV11-2	few	TRBJ2-7	TRBD1	TGTGCCAGCAGCTTAGTGGGACAGGGGGAAGCGGGAAAAAGATCGCAGTACTTC	CASSLVGQGEAGKRSQYF
TRBV7-2	-	TRBJ1-5	-	TGTGCCAGTACATGGACGCTTGATCAGCCCCAGCATTTT	CASTWTLDQPQHF
TRBV7-9	-	TRBJ2-2	-	TGTGCCAGCAGCTTAGAAGGGTTCACCGGGGAGCTGTTTTTT	CASSLEGFTGELFF
TRBV10-3	many	TRBJ2-4	TRBD1	TGTGCCATCAGTGCCGGGACAGCTCAAGCCAAAAACATTCAGTACTTC	CAISAGTAQAKNIQYF
TRBV27	-	TRBJ2-4	TRBD2	TGTGCCAGCAGTTCTAGCGGGAGATTTTACATTCAGTACTTC	CASSSSGRFYIQYF
TRBV4-2	-	TRBJ2-6	-	TGTGCCAGCAGCCCCGGGACATCCGTTTCTGGGGCCAACGTCCTGACTTTC	CASSPGTSVSGANVLTF
TRBV7-3	few	TRBJ2-5	-	TGTGCCAGCGGAGGGGGGCTTCAAGAGACCCAGTACTTC	CASGGGLQETQYF
TRBV7-9	-	TRBJ1-1	-	TGTGCCAGCAGCTCACAGGGGAACACTGAAGCTTTCTTT	CASSSQGNTEAFF
TRBV20-1	-	TRBJ2-1	-	TGCAGTGCCGGCCACAATGAGCAGTTCTTC	CSAGHNEQFF
TRBV5-6	few	TRBJ2-3	-	TGTGCCAGCAGCTTAGTCGATACGCAGTATTTT	CASSLVDTQYF
TRBV28	-	TRBJ2-7	TRBD1	TGTGCCAGCAGAACGACAGGGCCGGGCTACGAGCAGTACTTC	CASRTTGPGYEQYF
TRBV5-4	few	TRBJ1-5	TRBD1	TGTGCCAGCAGCCCCGACAGGGGTCCCCAGCATTTT	CASSPDRGPQHF
TRBV4-2	-	TRBJ2-1	TRBD2	TGTGCCAGCAGCCAGGGAACTAGCGGGAGGAACAATGAGCAGTTCTTC	CASSQGTSGRNNEQFF
TRBV29-1	few	TRBJ1-2	-	TGCAGCGTTGATCTTGGGGACTATGGCTACACCTTC	CSVDLGDYGYTF
TRBV5-4	-	TRBJ2-4	-	TGTGCCAGCAGCTCGGAAGGAGGCGCCAAAAACATTCAGTACTTC	CASSSEGGAKNIQYF
TRBV6-4	-	TRBJ2-5	TRBD2	TGTGCCAGCAGTGAGGGGACTAGCGGGATTTTGGAGACCCAGTACTTC	CASSEGTSGILETQYF
TRBV7-2	-	TRBJ2-7	-	TGTGCCAGCAGCTTAATTCCTACCTACGAGCAGTACTTC	CASSLIPTYEQYF
TRBV23-1	few	TRBJ2-2	-	TGCGCCAGCAGTCAATCGTCAAGCGGCCTATACACCGGGGAGCTGTTTTTT	CASSQSSSGLYTGELFF
TRBV7-2	-	TRBJ1-3	TRBD1	TGTGCCAGCAGTTCGACAGGGTGGGGGAACACCATATATTTT	CASSSTGWGNTIYF